Included here is one TCR beta chain sequence, with context. No antigen is known for it. There are no base qualities to consult, and no much larger clone falls within one base. This specimen belongs to a study of post-analysis software for immune sequencing data (dated by TCRdb to 2015 to 2017). Looking at the study overall: The recorded disease courses included relapsing-remitting, secondary progressive and progressive-relapsing multiple sclerosis, and some patients had no subtype annotation. A subset of samples was prepared in parallel using single-end sample barcoding, then pooled and co-amplified after Illumina adapter ligation. The patient repertoires were set against approximately 10 previously published healthy control repertoires from donors whose ages ranged from about 6 to 25 years. The investigation overall reported the following: Significantly higher frequencies in patients than in controls were found for five TRBV segments, including TRBV5-6, TRBV5-1 and TRBV20-1. Direct clustering with F measure revealed strong co-clustering of samples prepared in the same batch, which led to a batch-effect correction. Significantly lower normalized Chao1 diversity was found in multiple sclerosis patients than in controls, suggesting substantial peripheral T-cell clonal expansion. The control group was slightly older than the multiple sclerosis patient group.

Library prep was done by PCR. The run used an Illumina HiSeq 2500. To reduce PCR and sequencing biases, unique molecular identifiers were incorporated into the TCR beta cDNA libraries. Every 1 to 10 million input T cells yielded approximately 500,000 cDNA molecules, meaning each molecule approximated one T cell. The same protocol used for the earlier healthy control dataset was applied to prepare and sequence the patient libraries. Samples belonging to the same batch were prepared together, multiplexed and sequenced on a shared HiSeq lane. Concerning the study's data processing: MIGEC was used to process the raw barcoded reads, and molecular identifier groups with only a single read were discarded before consensus assembly and CDR3 extraction. Clonotype tables were post-analysed with VDJtools, normalizing diversity by down-sampling all datasets to the smallest sample size. In repertoire overlap clustering, CDR3 amino acid sequences, but not nucleotide sequences, were matched to correct batch-related cross-sample contamination. The public reads were run again by TCRdb, first through fastp at Q25 and then through MiXCR, and only productive beta chains were kept. Entries that share a CDR3 protein sequence are merged under the most common genes and DNA. These V and J calls derive from TCRdb rather than the authors' analysis. In all, the sample holds around 440,000 distinct CDR3 sequences, and around 40% of those were seen once. The ten largest clones capture about 12% of the sample.

V sheds 3 bases and J sheds 2 bases, leaving 7 bases between their ends. The CDR3 starts with the cysteine, ends with the phenylalanine, and has 13 residues. The entry retains the CDR3 DNA only, 39 bases that are in frame from base 1. TCR beta repertoires were profiled from peripheral blood of 13 young patients with multiple sclerosis to demonstrate the VDJtools post-analysis software. The multiple sclerosis patients were children and adolescents ranging in age from roughly 6 to 16 years. The source is a girl aged 10-17 years with multiple sclerosis. The chain is encoded by TRBV12-3 or TRBV12-4 joined to TRBJ1-2; confidence is insufficient to name the D gene. Sequencing was done on a sample of blood. The nucleotides are TGTGCCAGCAGTTTGCCGGCGAACTATGGCTACACCTTC. Translated, it reads CASSLPANYGYTF.